The 18 T cell receptor beta chains given below trace back to one sample, sequenced in a study of blood T cell repertoires in COVID-19. The data were produced by immunoSEQ multiplex PCR, yet TCRdb's version contains in-frame clones alone and is incomplete. The data contain 250,000 to 350,000 clones, approximately 85% of them seen just once; the ten biggest clones take up 0.7% to 0.9%. Sequenced input: peripheral blood. These receptors originate from a human donor with COVID-19, enrolled during active disease. The donor label of this sample is uncertain.

The rearrangement links TRBV3-1 (or the pseudogene TRBV3-2) to TRBJ2-5, with 12 positions matching TRBD2. Germline CDR1 LGHDT, CDR2 YNNKEL (reference sequence). J was trimmed by 5 bases and V by 0 bases; bases with no gene match: 10. The CDR3 runs to 18 residues. The chain's CDR3 is CASSQDPRLAGGEETQYF. The CDR3 bases are TGTGCCAGCAGCCAAGATCCTAGGCTAGCGGGAGGGGAGGAGACCCAGTACTTC.

This sequence joins TRBV30 and TRBJ1-1, with TRBD1 matching 12 bases. V shed 2 bases, J shed 5 bases, and the junction held 6 bases outside the gene matches. CDR1 GTSNPN and CDR2 SVGIG come from the germline V gene (reference sequence). CDR3 length: 15 residues. The CDR3 loop is CAWSPGTGGWTEAFF. The CDR3 DNA is TGTGCCTGGAGTCCCGGGACAGGGGGCTGGACTGAAGCTTTCTTT.

The gene calls are TRBV19 and TRBJ1-2, with D perhaps matching TRBD1 (6 bases). Germline V gives CDR1 LNHDA, CDR2 SQIVND (reference sequence). This CDR3 has 16 residues. The germline V and J ends were trimmed by 6 bases and 1 base, with 18 bases remaining between them. CDR3 amino acids: CASRMRQDGGNYGYTF. The CDR3 DNA reads as TGTGCCAGTAGAATGAGACAGGACGGAGGTAACTATGGCTACACCTTC. Full variable domain (missing parts from reference TRBV19 and TRBJ1-2): DGGITQSPKYLFRKEGQNVTLSCEQNLNHDAMYWYRQDPGQGLRLIYYSQIVNDFQKGDIAEGYSVSREKKESFPLTVTSAQKNPTAFYLCASRMRQDGGNYGYTFGSGTRLTVV.

The chain recombines TRBV28 with TRBJ1-4; 8 bases are a match to TRBD1. This CDR3 contains 16 residues. V gave up 2 bases and J gave up 8 bases; unmatched junction bases: 10. Germline CDR1 is MDHEN and CDR2 is SYDVKM. The CDR3 sequence: CASSLLSAGGAEKLFF. DNA of the CDR3: TGTGCCAGCAGTTTACTTAGCGCAGGGGGCGCAGAAAAACTGTTTTTT.

The chain is built from TRBV7-9 and TRBJ2-5; a possible D gene is TRBD1 (6 bases). Germline assignment: CDR1 SEHNR and CDR2 FQNEAQ (reference sequence). V lost 7 bases and J 1 base, leaving 10 bases between the germline ends. CDR3 length: 13 amino acids. The CDR3 loop is CASTRGGQETQYF. DNA for the CDR3: TGTGCCAGCACCCGAGGGGGCCAAGAGACCCAGTACTTC.

This chain links TRBV4-3 with TRBJ1-2, with 8 bases aligning to TRBD1. With 5 bases clipped from V and 1 base from J, the junction kept 6 bases outside the gene matches. Germline CDR1 and CDR2: LGHNA and YSLEER. The CDR3 sequence is 15 residues long. Here the CDR3 DNA reads TGCGCCAGCAGCGCTCAGACAGGGGATAACTATGGCTACACCTTC. It is translated as CASSAQTGDNYGYTF.

The chain recombines TRBV5-4 with TRBJ2-7, with 7 bases matching TRBD2. CDR3 length: 15 amino acids. The V segment lost 0 bases and the J segment 3 bases; nucleotides outside the gene matches: 6. Per the germline V gene, CDR1 is SGHNT and CDR2 is YYREEE (reference sequence). CDR3 amino acids: CASSLDQGGGYEQYF. In nucleotides, the CDR3 is TGTGCCAGCAGCTTGGATCAGGGCGGGGGCTACGAGCAGTACTTC.

This chain joins TRBV19 and TRBJ1-1, with D perhaps matching TRBD1 (5 bases). CDR1 and CDR2 from the germline V gene are LNHDA and SQIVND (reference sequence). The ends were cut back, 3 bases at V and 4 bases at J, with 12 bases in the middle. CDR3 length: 14 residues. The DNA of the CDR3 is TGTGCCAGTAGTATCTTAGGGGAGGTCACTGAAGCTTTCTTT. Translating gives CASSILGEVTEAFF.

The V gene is TRBV13, the J gene TRBJ2-1; D perhaps matches TRBD2 (6 bases). This CDR3 has 15 residues. Trimming shortened V by 0 bases and J by 6 bases, and 12 bases separated the two germline ends. Germline CDR1 reads PRHDT; CDR2 reads FYEKMQ (reference sequence). The CDR3 DNA reads TGTGCCAGCAGCTTAGGGACCCGGGAGTCCAATGAGCAGTTCTTC. Protein sequence: CASSLGTRESNEQFF.

The chain has TRBV5-1 and TRBJ2-1, with 7 bases matching TRBD2. In germline, CDR1 is SGHRS, CDR2 YFSETQ. CDR3 length: 15 residues. V lost 4 bases, J lost 0 bases, and 4 bases stayed unmatched. CDR3 DNA sequence: TGCGCCAGCAGCCCCGGGACTACCTCCTACAATGAGCAGTTCTTC. This gives the protein CASSPGTTSYNEQFF.

The chain is built from TRBV18 and TRBJ2-7, with 11 bases that match TRBD1. The junction had 1 base not matched to a gene; V was cut back by 3 bases and J by 0 bases. The CDR3 consists of 15 residues. The germline V gene encodes CDR1 KGHSH and CDR2 LQKENI. CDR3 in amino acids: CASSPGQGGSYEQYF. CDR3 coding DNA: TGTGCCAGCTCACCGGGACAGGGGGGCTCCTACGAGCAGTACTTC.

The gene calls are TRBV19 and TRBJ2-4; D may be TRBD2 (8 bases). Looked up from germline, CDR1 is LNHDA and CDR2 is SQIVND (reference sequence). The ends were cut back, 5 bases at V and 2 bases at J, with 25 bases in the middle. The CDR3 consists of 19 residues. CDR3 protein: CASSGDRVSREAPKNIQYF. The CDR3 DNA sequence: TGTGCCAGTAGTGGCGACAGGGTGTCGCGGGAGGCCCCCAAAAACATTCAGTACTTC.

The chain couples TRBV5-1 to TRBJ1-1; D remains unclear. Trimming removed 6 bases from V and 4 bases from J, with 13 bases in between. Germline V lookup: CDR1 SGHRS, CDR2 YFSETQ. The CDR3 consists of 13 residues. CDR3 sequence reads: CASKYGEGTEAFF. CDR3 DNA sequence: TGCGCCAGCAAGTACGGGGAGGGCACTGAAGCTTTCTTT.

This chain uses TRBV7-2 with TRBJ1-4; 7 bases are shared with TRBD1. Germline-derived CDR1 and CDR2 are SGHTA and FQGNSA. This CDR3 is built from 14 residues. Trimming took 1 base from V and 7 from J; bases not matched to a gene: 3. DNA for the CDR3: TGTGCCAGCAGCTTAGGGGGACAGACTGAAAAACTGTTTTTT. The encoded protein is CASSLGGQTEKLFF. The complete variable domain, with remaining parts taken from reference TRBV7-2 and TRBJ1-4, reads GAGVSQSPSNKVTEKGKDVELRCDPISGHTALYWYRQSLGQGLEFLIYFQGNSAPDKSGLPSDRFSAERTGGSVSTLTIQRTQQEDSAVYLCASSLGGQTEKLFFGSGTQLSVL.

V usage is TRBV6-5 and J usage is TRBJ2-7, with TRBD2 matching over 7 bases. The CDR3 sequence is 14 residues long. The V gene end was trimmed by 5 bases and the J gene end by 0 bases; junction bases not matched to a gene: 4. CDR1 and CDR2 from the germline V gene are MNHEY and SVGAGI. DNA for the CDR3: TGTGCCAGCAGTAGGGACTATAGCTCCTACGAGCAGTACTTC. Translated: CASSRDYSSYEQYF.

The chain has TRBV7-9 and TRBJ1-2; D not certain. Looked up from germline, CDR1 is SEHNR and CDR2 is FQNEAQ (reference sequence). This CDR3 is built from 15 residues. V was pared by 6 bases and J by 4 bases, with 18 bases between. The CDR3 is CASSRATGMAYGYTF. For the CDR3, the DNA is TGTGCCAGCAGTCGCGCGACGGGGATGGCCTATGGCTACACCTTC.

The gene calls are TRBV23-1 and TRBJ1-6; D is unclear. TRBV23-1 is an ORF, with its function uncertain. CDR3 length: 16 residues. Trimming removed 0 bases from V and 7 bases from J, with 13 bases in between. CDR3 amino acids: CASSQSWRVRNSPLHF. The CDR3 DNA is TGCGCCAGCAGTCAATCGTGGAGGGTCAGGAATTCACCCCTCCACTTT.

V usage is TRBV29-1 and J usage is TRBJ1-1; 10 bases are a match to TRBD1. This CDR3 is 17 amino acids long. V was clipped by 0 bases and J by 1 base; unmatched bases: 8. Germline lookup yields CDR1 SQVTM and CDR2 ANQGSEA. Here the CDR3 reads CSVEDKGQGPRNTEAFF. CDR3 in DNA: TGCAGCGTTGAAGATAAGGGACAGGGGCCGAGGAACACTGAAGCTTTCTTT.